The clone carrying this T cell receptor (beta chain) was recorded many times. It was with unique molecular identifiers that the TCRbeta library was prepared. MiXCR, applied by TCRdb to the PCR reads, yields one record per CDR3 protein. This sample has 170,000 or so distinct CDR3 sequences, with about 6.3% found just once. The data originate from a study of T-cell reconstitution after alpha-beta-depleted transplantation in children. Trimming pared 3 bases from V and 8 bases from J, leaving 8 bases between. The CDR3 extends over 11 amino acids. Germline V gene lookup returns CDR1 SQVTM and CDR2 ANQGSEA.

The sequence was obtained from a human donor who donated a stem cell graft to a child with Wiskott-Aldrich syndrome. The sample consisted of PBMCs from the stem cell graft donor, taken from the stem cell graft. The chain couples TRBV29-1 to TRBJ2-1; D gene unclear. CDR3 in DNA: TGCAGCGTTGATAAAGGGTATGAGCAGTTCTTC. Translation gives CSVDKGYEQFF.